Listed below are T cell receptor beta chains from one sample, sequenced in a study of T cell responses to AZD1222 COVID-19 vaccine. Sequencing used immunoSEQ multiplex PCR; TCRdb keeps in-frame clones, though not all of them. The table records around 260,000 clones, 90% to 95% of them present only once. The sequenced sample was peripheral blood, obtained on day 0 of AZD1222 vaccination. Receptors originate from an adult in good health. Both conserved end residues are part of each CDR3. Fields, in order: clone size, J gene, V gene, D gene, CDR3 protein, CDR3 DNA. The D gene is left open where the match is weak. Clone size is stated in some rows and not others, as once, few, many or a class when expanded.

size: -
J: TRBJ2-7
V: TRBV7-9
D: TRBD2
CDR3: CASSASGVSYEQYF
DNA: TGTGCCAGCAGCGCTAGCGGGGTATCCTACGAGCAGTACTTC

size: -
J: TRBJ1-2
V: TRBV27
D: -
CDR3: CASSSRTLTNYGYTF
DNA: TGTGCCAGCAGTTCGAGGACACTTACTAACTATGGCTACACCTTC

size: -
J: TRBJ2-7
V: TRBV27
D: TRBD2
CDR3: CASSSSGSYEQYF
DNA: TGTGCCAGCAGTTCCAGCGGGAGTTACGAGCAGTACTTC

size: -
J: TRBJ2-3
V: TRBV6-1
D: -
CDR3: CASSESLQDTQYF
DNA: TGTGCCAGCAGTGAATCCTTACAAGATACGCAGTATTTT

size: -
J: TRBJ1-1
V: TRBV4-3
D: -
CDR3: CASSQAQASGTEAFF
DNA: TGCGCCAGCAGCCAAGCTCAGGCATCTGGGACTGAAGCTTTCTTT

size: -
J: TRBJ1-6
V: TRBV4-1
D: -
CDR3: CASSQDWGSYNSPLHF
DNA: TGCGCCAGCAGCCAAGATTGGGGCTCCTATAATTCACCCCTCCACTTT

size: -
J: TRBJ2-2
V: TRBV2
D: TRBD1
CDR3: CASSGRTGNTGELFF
DNA: TGTGCCAGCAGTGGGCGGACAGGGAACACCGGGGAGCTGTTTTTT

size: -
J: TRBJ2-3
V: TRBV18
D: -
CDR3: CASSPPEGTDTQYF
DNA: TGTGCCAGCTCACCACCTGAGGGCACAGATACGCAGTATTTT

size: once
J: TRBJ2-7
V: TRBV11-2
D: TRBD1
CDR3: CASRSMGRGSYEQYF
DNA: TGTGCCAGCAGGTCCATGGGCAGGGGGTCCTACGAGCAGTACTTC

size: -
J: TRBJ2-7
V: TRBV24-1
D: TRBD1
CDR3: CAFHRGVYEQYF
DNA: TGTGCCTTTCACAGGGGAGTATACGAGCAGTACTTC

size: -
J: TRBJ1-1
V: TRBV27
D: -
CDR3: CASSLLPAMNTEAFF
DNA: TGTGCCAGCAGTTTACTTCCGGCGATGAACACTGAAGCTTTCTTT

size: once
J: TRBJ1-6
V: TRBV11-2
D: -
CDR3: CASSPQGTNSPLHF
DNA: TGTGCCAGCAGCCCCCAAGGGACTAATTCACCCCTCCACTTT

size: -
J: TRBJ2-3
V: TRBV10-1
D: -
CDR3: CASIKEDYPVLADTQYF
DNA: TGCGCCAGCATCAAGGAGGACTACCCCGTCTTAGCGGATACGCAGTATTTT

size: -
J: TRBJ2-2
V: TRBV6-2/TRBV6-3
D: TRBD1
CDR3: CASSPRTGSQGGELFF
DNA: TGTGCCAGCAGTCCCCGGACAGGGAGTCAGGGCGGGGAGCTGTTTTTT

size: -
J: TRBJ1-5
V: TRBV4-1
D: -
CDR3: CASSQAGNLNQPQHF
DNA: TGCGCCAGCAGCCAAGCGGGAAACTTAAATCAGCCCCAGCATTTT

size: -
J: TRBJ1-1
V: TRBV30
D: -
CDR3: CAWRDFTEAFF
DNA: TGTGCCTGGAGGGATTTCACTGAAGCTTTCTTT

size: -
J: TRBJ1-1
V: TRBV2
D: -
CDR3: CASKGQGNTEAFF
DNA: TGTGCCAGCAAGGGGCAGGGGAACACTGAAGCTTTCTTT

size: once
J: TRBJ2-5
V: TRBV6-5
D: TRBD1
CDR3: CASSYGTGTGQETQYF
DNA: TGTGCCAGCAGTTACGGGACAGGGACGGGGCAAGAGACCCAGTACTTC

size: -
J: TRBJ2-1
V: TRBV7-9
D: TRBD1
CDR3: CASASGQGALNEQFF
DNA: TGTGCCAGCGCCTCGGGACAGGGGGCATTAAATGAGCAGTTCTTC

size: -
J: TRBJ2-7
V: TRBV5-5
D: TRBD1
CDR3: CASTTVGTVSYEQYF
DNA: TGTGCCAGCACCACGGTGGGGACAGTCTCCTACGAGCAGTACTTC

size: once
J: TRBJ2-1
V: TRBV18
D: -
CDR3: CASSPDVTSYNEQFF
DNA: TGTGCCAGCTCACCGGACGTAACCTCCTACAATGAGCAGTTCTTC

size: once
J: TRBJ2-1
V: TRBV7-8
D: -
CDR3: CASTTGAYNEQFF
DNA: TGTGCCAGCACCACCGGGGCTTACAATGAGCAGTTCTTC

size: once
J: TRBJ2-7
V: TRBV28
D: -
CDR3: CASSFRGEQYF
DNA: TGTGCCAGCAGTTTTCGCGGCGAGCAGTACTTC

size: -
J: TRBJ2-3
V: TRBV6-1
D: TRBD2
CDR3: CASSEASGGGADTQYF
DNA: TGTGCCAGCAGTGAAGCCTCGGGCGGGGGAGCAGATACGCAGTATTTT

size: -
J: TRBJ2-7
V: TRBV4-1
D: TRBD2
CDR3: CASSQGSGRGSNEQYF
DNA: TGCGCCAGCAGCCAAGGAAGCGGGAGAGGCTCCAACGAGCAGTACTTC

size: -
J: TRBJ1-1
V: TRBV27
D: -
CDR3: CASRLSGNTEAFF
DNA: TGTGCCAGCAGACTTTCGGGGAACACTGAAGCTTTCTTT

size: -
J: TRBJ1-3
V: TRBV6-6
D: TRBD1
CDR3: CASSPGTGGNTIYF
DNA: TGTGCCAGCAGCCCTGGGACAGGGGGAAACACCATATATTTT

size: -
J: TRBJ1-1
V: TRBV19
D: -
CDR3: CASSTPGSRGKNTEAFF
DNA: TGTGCCAGTAGTACCCCCGGTTCCAGGGGCAAGAACACTGAAGCTTTCTTT

size: -
J: TRBJ2-5
V: TRBV3-1/TRBV3-2
D: -
CDR3: CASSPTSGETQYF
DNA: TGTGCCAGCAGCCCTACGTCCGGAGAGACCCAGTACTTC

size: -
J: TRBJ1-1
V: TRBV7-2
D: -
CDR3: CASSLRASTEAFF
DNA: TGTGCCAGCAGCTTAAGGGCTTCGACTGAAGCTTTCTTT

size: -
J: TRBJ1-5
V: TRBV18
D: -
CDR3: CASSPRGGKGQPQHF
DNA: TGTGCCAGCTCACCACGGGGGGGAAAGGGTCAGCCCCAGCATTTT

size: -
J: TRBJ2-2
V: TRBV29-1
D: -
CDR3: CSAQVEGGTGELFF
DNA: TGCAGCGCCCAGGTGGAGGGCGGGACCGGGGAGCTGTTTTTT

size: -
J: TRBJ1-5
V: TRBV29-1
D: -
CDR3: CSVEVQGNQPQHF
DNA: TGCAGCGTTGAAGTCCAGGGGAATCAGCCCCAGCATTTT

size: -
J: TRBJ1-2
V: TRBV11-2
D: -
CDR3: CASSSDRRLDGYTF
DNA: TGTGCCAGCAGCTCGGACCGGAGGCTGGATGGCTACACCTTC

size: -
J: TRBJ1-1
V: TRBV27
D: -
CDR3: CASSPPTRTEAFF
DNA: TGTGCCAGCAGCCCACCGACGAGGACTGAAGCTTTCTTT

size: -
J: TRBJ1-2
V: TRBV5-4
D: -
CDR3: CASSTQSRSYGYTF
DNA: TGTGCCAGCAGTACCCAAAGCAGGTCCTATGGCTACACCTTC

size: -
J: TRBJ1-3
V: TRBV5-1
D: -
CDR3: CASSFLTPSGGNTIYF
DNA: TGCGCCAGCAGCTTTCTGACCCCCTCGGGTGGAAACACCATATATTTT

size: few
J: TRBJ1-4
V: TRBV28
D: -
CDR3: CASSSLTGSYNEKLFF
DNA: TGTGCCAGCAGTTCCCTAACAGGGTCTTATAATGAAAAACTGTTTTTT

size: -
J: TRBJ1-1
V: TRBV27
D: -
CDR3: CASSLGAGWYAFF
DNA: TGTGCCAGCAGTTTGGGGGCAGGGTGGTATGCTTTCTTT

size: once
J: TRBJ1-2
V: TRBV27
D: -
CDR3: CASSFGGAGYGYTF
DNA: TGTGCCAGCAGTTTTGGAGGGGCTGGATATGGCTACACCTTC

size: -
J: TRBJ1-1
V: TRBV19
D: TRBD1
CDR3: CASSQGGNTEAFF
DNA: TGTGCCAGTAGTCAGGGGGGGAACACTGAAGCTTTCTTT